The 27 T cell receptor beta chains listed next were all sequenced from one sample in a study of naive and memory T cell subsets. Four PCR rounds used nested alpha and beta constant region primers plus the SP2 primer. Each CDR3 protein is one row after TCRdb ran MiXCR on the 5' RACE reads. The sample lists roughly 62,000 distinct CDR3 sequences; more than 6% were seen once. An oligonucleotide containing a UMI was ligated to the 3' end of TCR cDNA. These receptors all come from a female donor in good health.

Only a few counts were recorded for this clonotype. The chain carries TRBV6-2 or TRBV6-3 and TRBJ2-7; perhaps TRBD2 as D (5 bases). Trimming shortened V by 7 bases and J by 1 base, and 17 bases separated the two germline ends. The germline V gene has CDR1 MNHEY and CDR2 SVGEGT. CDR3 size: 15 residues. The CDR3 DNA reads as TGTGCCAGCACCGAGAGGGCAGATACATCCTACGAGCAGTACTTC. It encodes CASTERADTSYEQYF.

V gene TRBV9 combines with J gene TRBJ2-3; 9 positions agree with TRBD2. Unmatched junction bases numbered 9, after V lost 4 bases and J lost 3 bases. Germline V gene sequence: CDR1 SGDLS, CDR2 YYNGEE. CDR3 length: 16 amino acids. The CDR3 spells CASSPWRGGRTDTQYF. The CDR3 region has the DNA TGTGCCAGCAGCCCCTGGCGGGGGGGTAGGACAGATACGCAGTATTTT.

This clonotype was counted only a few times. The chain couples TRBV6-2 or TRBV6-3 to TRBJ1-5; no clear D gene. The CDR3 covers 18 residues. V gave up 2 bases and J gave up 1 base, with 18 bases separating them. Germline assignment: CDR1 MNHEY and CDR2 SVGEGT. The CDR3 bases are TGTGCCAGCAGTTACAGGTCTTCGGCGGGAACAAGCAATCAGCCCCAGCATTTT. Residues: CASSYRSSAGTSNQPQHF.

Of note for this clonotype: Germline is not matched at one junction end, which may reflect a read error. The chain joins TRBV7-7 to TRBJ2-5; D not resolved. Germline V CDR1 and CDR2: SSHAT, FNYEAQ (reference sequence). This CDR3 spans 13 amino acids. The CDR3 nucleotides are TGTGCTAGCAGCAGAGGAAGCCAAGAGACCCAGTACTTC. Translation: CASSRGSQETQYF.

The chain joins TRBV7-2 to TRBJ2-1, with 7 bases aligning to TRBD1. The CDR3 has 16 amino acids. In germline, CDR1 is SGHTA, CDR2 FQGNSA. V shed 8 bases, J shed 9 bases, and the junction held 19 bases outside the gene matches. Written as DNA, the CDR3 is TGTGCCAGCTCACGAGACGGGACAGCACCCGGCGGTGAGCAGTTCTTC. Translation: CASSRDGTAPGGEQFF.

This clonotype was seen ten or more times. The CDR3 loop reads CASSPSISYNEQFF. CDR3 sequence (DNA): TGTGCCAGCTCACCTTCAATCAGTTACAATGAGCAGTTCTTC. The genes are TRBV18 and TRBJ2-1; D gene uncertain. CDR1 and CDR2 (germline): KGHSH, LQKENI. V was pared by 3 bases and J by 4 bases, with 10 bases between. The CDR3 is 14 amino acids.

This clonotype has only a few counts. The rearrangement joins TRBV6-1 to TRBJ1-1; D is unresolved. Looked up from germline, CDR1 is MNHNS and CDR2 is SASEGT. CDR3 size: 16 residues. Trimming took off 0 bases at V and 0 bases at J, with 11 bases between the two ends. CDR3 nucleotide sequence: TGTGCCAGCAGTGAAGCTAGCAGGCCAATGAACACTGAAGCTTTCTTT. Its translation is CASSEASRPMNTEAFF.

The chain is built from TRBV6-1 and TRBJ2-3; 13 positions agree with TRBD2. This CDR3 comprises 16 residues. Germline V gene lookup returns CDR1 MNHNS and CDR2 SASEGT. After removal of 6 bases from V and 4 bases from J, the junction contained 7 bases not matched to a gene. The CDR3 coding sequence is TGTGCCAGCAGCAGACTAGCGGGGGGAGGGGCAGATACGCAGTATTTT. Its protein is CASSRLAGGGADTQYF.

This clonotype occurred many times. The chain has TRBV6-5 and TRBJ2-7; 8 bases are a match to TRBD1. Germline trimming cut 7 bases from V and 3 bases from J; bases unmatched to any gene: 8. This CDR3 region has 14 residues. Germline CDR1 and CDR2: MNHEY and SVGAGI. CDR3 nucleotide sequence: TGTGCCAGCACCCGGACAGGGTCTAACTACGAGCAGTACTTC. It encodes CASTRTGSNYEQYF.

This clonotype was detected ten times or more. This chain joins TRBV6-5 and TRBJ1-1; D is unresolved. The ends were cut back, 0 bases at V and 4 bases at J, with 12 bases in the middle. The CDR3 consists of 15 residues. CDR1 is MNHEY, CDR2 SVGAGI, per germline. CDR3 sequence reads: CASSYSSGVGTEAFF. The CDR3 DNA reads TGTGCCAGCAGTTACTCCTCAGGCGTCGGCACTGAAGCTTTCTTT.

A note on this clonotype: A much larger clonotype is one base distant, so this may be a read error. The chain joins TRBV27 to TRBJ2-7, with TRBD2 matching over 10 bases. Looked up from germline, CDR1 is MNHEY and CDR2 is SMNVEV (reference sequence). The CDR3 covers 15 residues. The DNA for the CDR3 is TGTGCCAGCAGTTTATTTCTAGCGGGAGTTGACGAGCGGTACTTC. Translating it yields CASSLFLAGVDERYF.

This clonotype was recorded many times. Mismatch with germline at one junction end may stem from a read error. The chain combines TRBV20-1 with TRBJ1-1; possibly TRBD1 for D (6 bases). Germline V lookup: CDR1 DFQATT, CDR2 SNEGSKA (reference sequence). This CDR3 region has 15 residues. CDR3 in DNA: TGCAGTGCTGGAGATGGGGGCTCATGGAACACTGAAGCTTTCTTT. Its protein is CSAGDGGSWNTEAFF.

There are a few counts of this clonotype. The CDR3 DNA reads TGCAGCGTTGAAGGAGGACCGAACTATGGCTACACCTTC. It yields the protein CSVEGGPNYGYTF. This chain joins TRBV29-1 and TRBJ1-2; no firm D call. V lost 1 base, J lost 2 bases, and 8 bases lay in between. This CDR3 comprises 13 residues. Germline CDR1 is SQVTM and CDR2 is ANQGSEA.

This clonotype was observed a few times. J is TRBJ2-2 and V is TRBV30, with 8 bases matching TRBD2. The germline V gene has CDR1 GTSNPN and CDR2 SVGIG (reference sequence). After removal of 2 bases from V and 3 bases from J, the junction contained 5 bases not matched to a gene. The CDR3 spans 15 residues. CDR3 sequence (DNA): TGTGCCTGGAGTAATAGCGGGACTTACACCGGGGAGCTGTTTTTT. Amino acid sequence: CAWSNSGTYTGELFF.

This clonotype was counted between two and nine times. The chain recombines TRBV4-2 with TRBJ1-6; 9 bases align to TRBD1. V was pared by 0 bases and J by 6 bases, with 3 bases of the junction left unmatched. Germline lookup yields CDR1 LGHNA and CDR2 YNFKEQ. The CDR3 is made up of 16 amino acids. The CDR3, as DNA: TGTGCCAGCAGCCAAGAAGGGACAGGGATTAATTCACCCCTCCACTTT. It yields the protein CASSQEGTGINSPLHF.

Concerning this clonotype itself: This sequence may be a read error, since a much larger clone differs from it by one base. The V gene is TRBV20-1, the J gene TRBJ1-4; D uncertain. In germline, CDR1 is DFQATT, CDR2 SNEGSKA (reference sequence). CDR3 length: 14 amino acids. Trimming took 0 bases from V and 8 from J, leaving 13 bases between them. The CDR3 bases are TGCAGTGCTAGAGATCCGCGGGGAGGGGAAAAACTGTTTTTT. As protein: CSARDPRGGEKLFF.

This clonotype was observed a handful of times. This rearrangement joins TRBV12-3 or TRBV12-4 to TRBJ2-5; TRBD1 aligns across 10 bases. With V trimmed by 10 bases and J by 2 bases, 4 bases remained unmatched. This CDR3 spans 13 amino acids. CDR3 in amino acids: CATGTGVQETQYF. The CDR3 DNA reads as TGTGCCACCGGGACAGGGGTACAAGAGACCCAGTACTTC.

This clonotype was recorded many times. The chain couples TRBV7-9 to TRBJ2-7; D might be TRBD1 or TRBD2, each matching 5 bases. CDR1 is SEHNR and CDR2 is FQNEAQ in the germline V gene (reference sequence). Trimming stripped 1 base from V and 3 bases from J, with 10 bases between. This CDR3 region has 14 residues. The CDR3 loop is CASSLGGQGYEQYF. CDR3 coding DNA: TGTGCCAGCAGCTTAGGAGGGCAGGGCTACGAGCAGTACTTC.

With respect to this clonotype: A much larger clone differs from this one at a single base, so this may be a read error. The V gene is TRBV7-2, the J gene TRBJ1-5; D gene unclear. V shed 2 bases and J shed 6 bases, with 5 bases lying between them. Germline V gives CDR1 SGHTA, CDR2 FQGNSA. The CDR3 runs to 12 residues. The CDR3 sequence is CASSLNCQPQHF. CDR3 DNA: TGTGCCAGCAGCTTAAATTGTCAGCCCCAGCATTTT. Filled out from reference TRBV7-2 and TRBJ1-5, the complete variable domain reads GAGVSQSPSNKVTEKGKDVELRCDPISGHTALYWYRQSLGQGLEFLIYFQGNSAPDKSGLPSDRFSAERTGGSVSTLTIQRTQQEDSAVYLCASSLNCQPQHFGDGTRLSIL.

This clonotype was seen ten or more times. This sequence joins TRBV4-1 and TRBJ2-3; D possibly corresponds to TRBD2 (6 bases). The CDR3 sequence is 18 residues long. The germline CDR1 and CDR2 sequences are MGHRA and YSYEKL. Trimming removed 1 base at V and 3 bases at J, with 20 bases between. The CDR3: CASSQAILRVRGTDTQYF. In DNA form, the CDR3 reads TGCGCCAGCAGCCAAGCTATCCTAAGGGTCCGGGGGACAGATACGCAGTATTTT.

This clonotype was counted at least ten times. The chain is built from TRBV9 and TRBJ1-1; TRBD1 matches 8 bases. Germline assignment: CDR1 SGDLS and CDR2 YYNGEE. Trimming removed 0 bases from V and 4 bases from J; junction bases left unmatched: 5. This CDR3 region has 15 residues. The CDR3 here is CASSVAQGAGTEAFF. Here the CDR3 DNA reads TGTGCCAGCAGCGTAGCGCAGGGGGCTGGCACTGAAGCTTTCTTT.

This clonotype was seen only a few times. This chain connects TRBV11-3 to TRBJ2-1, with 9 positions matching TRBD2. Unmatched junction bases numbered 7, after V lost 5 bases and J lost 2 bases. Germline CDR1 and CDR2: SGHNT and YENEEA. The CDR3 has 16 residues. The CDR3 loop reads CASSQAGGRAYNEQFF. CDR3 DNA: TGTGCCAGCAGCCAAGCGGGCGGGAGGGCCTACAATGAGCAGTTCTTC.

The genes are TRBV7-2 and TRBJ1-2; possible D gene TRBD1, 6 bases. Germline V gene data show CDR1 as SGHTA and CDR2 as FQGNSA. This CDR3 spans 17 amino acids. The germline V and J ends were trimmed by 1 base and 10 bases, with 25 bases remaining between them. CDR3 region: CASSLVGTRATGMVYTF. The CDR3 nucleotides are TGTGCCAGCAGCTTAGTAGGTACGCGCGCGACAGGAATGGTCTACACCTTC.

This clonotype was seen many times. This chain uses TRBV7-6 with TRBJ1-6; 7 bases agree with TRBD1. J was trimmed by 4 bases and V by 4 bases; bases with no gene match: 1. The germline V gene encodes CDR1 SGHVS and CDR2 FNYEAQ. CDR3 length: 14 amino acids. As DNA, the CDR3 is TGTGCCAGCAGCTCAGGGGGGTATAATTCACCCCTCCACTTT. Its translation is CASSSGGYNSPLHF.

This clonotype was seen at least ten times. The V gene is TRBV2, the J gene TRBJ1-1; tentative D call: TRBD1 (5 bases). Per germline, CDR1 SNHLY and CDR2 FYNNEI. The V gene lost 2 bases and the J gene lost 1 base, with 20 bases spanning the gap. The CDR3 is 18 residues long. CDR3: CASSELSSPGLTNTEAFF. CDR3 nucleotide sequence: TGTGCCAGCAGTGAATTAAGCTCGCCAGGGCTGACGAACACTGAAGCTTTCTTT.

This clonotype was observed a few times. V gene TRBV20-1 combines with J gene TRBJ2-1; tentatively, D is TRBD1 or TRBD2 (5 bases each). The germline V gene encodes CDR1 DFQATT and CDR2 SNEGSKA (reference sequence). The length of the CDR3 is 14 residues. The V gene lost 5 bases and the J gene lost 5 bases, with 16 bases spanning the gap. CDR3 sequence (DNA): TGCAGTGCTGGGGACCCGAGAGGTGACAATGAGCAGTTCTTC. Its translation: CSAGDPRGDNEQFF.

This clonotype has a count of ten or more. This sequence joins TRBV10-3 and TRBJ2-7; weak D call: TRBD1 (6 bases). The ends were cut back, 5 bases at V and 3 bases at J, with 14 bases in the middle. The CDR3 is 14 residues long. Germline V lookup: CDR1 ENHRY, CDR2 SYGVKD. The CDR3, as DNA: TGTGCCATCAGTCCCGCCGGGACACACTACGAGCAGTACTTC. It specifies CAISPAGTHYEQYF.